The rows below give T cell receptor beta chains drawn from one sample of a study of blood T cell repertoires in COVID-19. Measured with immunoSEQ multiplex PCR; TCRdb has only the in-frame clones, and not every one. The sample lists under 75,000 clones, roughly 88% occurring once. Sequences were obtained from peripheral blood. The receptors originated from a woman of 80 years or more with active COVID-19. The CDR3 runs from the conserved cysteine through the conserved F or W. A D gene is named only where the DNA matches it firmly. Clone size is not always given. Where it is, it says once, few, many or a class for expanded clones.

j_gene,d_gene,abundance,v_gene,CDR3nt,CDR3aa
TRBJ2-5,.,.,TRBV3-1/TRBV3-2,TGTGCCAGCAGCCCGCGGGGGCGGGGAGAGACCCAGTACTTC,CASSPRGRGETQYF
TRBJ2-3,TRBD2,.,TRBV5-1,TGCGCCAGCACTCAACTAGCGGGGGGCACAGATACGCAGTATTTT,CASTQLAGGTDTQYF
TRBJ2-5,.,.,TRBV9,TGTGCCAGCAGCGTAGGTCCGGGGGTTTTCCTAAAAGAGACCCAGTACTTC,CASSVGPGVFLKETQYF
TRBJ2-1,TRBD1,.,TRBV7-8,TGTGCCAGCAGCTACCGGGACAGGGATCTGGTGCAGTTCTTC,CASSYRDRDLVQFF
TRBJ2-2,.,once,TRBV6-5,TGTGCCAGCAGTCCCGGACAGAACACCGGGGAGCTGTTTTTT,CASSPGQNTGELFF
TRBJ2-2,.,.,TRBV7-6,TGTGCCAGCAGCCTGCGGGGGCCGAACACCGGGGAGCTGTTTTTT,CASSLRGPNTGELFF
TRBJ2-7,.,.,TRBV7-2,TGTGCCAGCAGCTTAGGAATAGGGGACGAGCAGTACTTC,CASSLGIGDEQYF
TRBJ2-1,.,.,TRBV5-1,TGCGCCAGCAGCTTGGGCAGGGCCAATGAGCAGTTCTTC,CASSLGRANEQFF
TRBJ2-3,.,.,TRBV7-9,TGTGCCAGCAGCCTCGGGGGCCCAGGGGGGACCACAGATACGCAGTATTTT,CASSLGGPGGTTDTQYF
TRBJ2-3,.,once,TRBV11-2,TGTGCCAGCAGCCCAACGACTCGGTCTAGCACAGATACGCAGTATTTT,CASSPTTRSSTDTQYF
TRBJ1-4,TRBD1,few,TRBV28,TGTGCCAGCAGTTCCTCAGGGGGCGTAAGGTCTAATGAAAAACTGTTTTTT,CASSSSGGVRSNEKLFF
TRBJ2-5,TRBD2,.,TRBV5-4,TGTGCCAGCAGCAGCGGGGGGACCCAAGAGACCCAGTACTTC,CASSSGGTQETQYF
TRBJ2-2,.,.,TRBV10-3,TGTGCCACCGCCGACCAGACTTTAAAAAGCGCCGGGGAGCTGTTTTTT,CATADQTLKSAGELFF
TRBJ2-5,TRBD2,once,TRBV7-9,TGTGCCAGCAGCTCTTGGGGACTAGCGGGGCAAGAGACCCAGTACTTC,CASSSWGLAGQETQYF
TRBJ2-5,TRBD2,few,TRBV19,TGTGCCAGTAGTTTCGGGGGGAGGAAAGAGACCCAGTACTTC,CASSFGGRKETQYF
TRBJ2-3,TRBD2,.,TRBV6-5,TGTGCCAGCAGAATCCTAGCGGGGGGGACAGATACGCAGTATTTT,CASRILAGGTDTQYF
TRBJ1-3,TRBD1,.,TRBV19,TGTGCTACCCTCGGGACAGGAGGAAACACCATATATTTT,CATLGTGGNTIYF
TRBJ2-7,TRBD2,.,TRBV7-9,TGTGCCAGCAGCCTCCGGGACGGGGGGGAGCAGTACTTC,CASSLRDGGEQYF
TRBJ2-7,TRBD1,.,TRBV5-1,TGCGCCAGCAGCGGGGACAGGGGGCCCTACGAGCAGTACTTC,CASSGDRGPYEQYF
TRBJ1-2,.,.,TRBV27,TGTGCCAGCAGTTTATCGATTGTGGATCAGGATGGCTATGGCTACACCTTC,CASSLSIVDQDGYGYTF
TRBJ1-4,.,.,TRBV12-3/TRBV12-4,TGTGCCAGCAGCCCCGGACAGCTTAGGAAACTGTTTTTT,CASSPGQLRKLFF
TRBJ2-5,TRBD2,.,TRBV6-6,TGTGCCAGCAGTCTACTCGGGAGGGGCCAAGAGACCCAGTACTTC,CASSLLGRGQETQYF
TRBJ2-5,TRBD1,.,TRBV6-2/TRBV6-3,TGTGCCAGCAGTACCCTCAGGGGGAGAGAAGAGACCCAGTACTTC,CASSTLRGREETQYF
TRBJ2-7,.,.,TRBV5-4,TGTGCCAGCAGCTTTACGCCGAGCTCCTACGAGCAGTACTTC,CASSFTPSSYEQYF
TRBJ1-4,.,.,TRBV19,TGTGCCAGTATCGAGGGAGGCACTAATGAAAAACTGTTTTTT,CASIEGGTNEKLFF
TRBJ2-2,TRBD2,.,TRBV4-1,TGCGCCAGCAGCTCGAAGCCGGGACTAGCGGGGGGGCCGAACACCGGGGAGCTGTTTTTT,CASSSKPGLAGGPNTGELFF
TRBJ1-6,.,.,TRBV4-2,TGTGCCAGCAGCCAAGATCTAACGGGGAGTAATTCACCCCTCCACTTT,CASSQDLTGSNSPLHF
TRBJ2-7,.,.,TRBV29-1,TGCAGCGTTGAAATCCGCTACGAGCAGTACTTC,CSVEIRYEQYF
TRBJ2-2,TRBD2,.,TRBV7-9,TGTGCCAGCAGCTCCCTCCCCTCGGTAGCGGGGGGAAACACCGGGGAGCTGTTTTTT,CASSSLPSVAGGNTGELFF
TRBJ2-5,TRBD2,.,TRBV9,TGTGCCAGCAGCGTAGGGGCTAGCGGGGGTCGACAAGAGACCCAGTACTTC,CASSVGASGGRQETQYF
TRBJ2-3,TRBD2,.,TRBV19,TGTGCCAGTAGTATAGTCAGGGAGGGTACGCAGTATTTT,CASSIVREGTQYF